The 16 T cell receptor beta chains listed next were all sequenced from one sample in a study of molecular identifiers for immune sequencing clone quantification. TCRdb passed the PCR reads through MiXCR, listing each CDR3 protein once. The sample yields about 640,000 distinct CDR3 sequences, 20% seen once. The sequenced sample was naive CD8+ T cells from blood, with Jurkat cell RNA spiked in. Described subset: FACS-sorted CD8+CD4-CCR7+CD45RA+ naive T cells. The receptors originated from a human donor in good health. Some libraries in this study had Jurkat cell RNA spiked in.

This clonotype was seen many times. This chain joins TRBV20-1 and TRBJ2-2; tentatively, D is TRBD1 or TRBD2 (5 bases each). This CDR3 has 14 residues. CDR1 and CDR2 from the germline V gene are DFQATT and SNEGSKA (reference sequence). With 3 bases removed from V and 4 bases from J, the gap between germline ends came to 12 bases. CDR3 DNA: TGCAGTGCTAGGGGACCGAGTTCCACCGGGGAGCTGTTTTTT. This sequence encodes CSARGPSSTGELFF.

With regard to this clonotype: A much larger clone differs from this one at a single base, so this may be a read error. The rearrangement links TRBV30 to TRBJ2-1, with TRBD2 as a possible D gene (5 bases). This CDR3 region has 11 residues. Germline lookup yields CDR1 GTSNPN and CDR2 SVGIG (reference sequence). CDR3 in amino acids: CAWSGGSERFF. The DNA for the CDR3 is TGTGCCTGGAGTGGCGGGTCTGAGCGGTTCTTC.

This clonotype was seen at least ten times. The chain is built from TRBV6-2 or TRBV6-3 and TRBJ2-3; a weak D match, TRBD1 (6 bases). The CDR3 sequence is 15 residues long. V was pared by 5 bases and J by 4 bases, with 16 bases between. The germline gives CDR1 MNHEY, CDR2 SVGEGT. DNA of the CDR3: TGTGCCAGCAGTGTGTACAGGGTCAATCCAGATACGCAGTATTTT. Amino acid sequence: CASSVYRVNPDTQYF.

The chain recombines TRBV12-3 or TRBV12-4 with TRBJ1-1; D remains ambiguous. The CDR3 length is 13 residues. The V end lost 1 base, the J end lost 5 bases, and 8 bases lay between the germline ends. CDR3 coding DNA: TGTGCCAGCAGTTTAGTTAGAGTTACTGAAGCTTTCTTT. It specifies CASSLVRVTEAFF.

V and J are TRBV5-6 and TRBJ1-1; a weak D match, TRBD1 (5 bases). V lost 3 bases and J lost 2, with 23 bases in between. This CDR3 is built from 18 residues. CDR1 is SGHDT, CDR2 YYEEEE, per germline. This chain's CDR3 is CASSSYDKEGPSNTEAFF. CDR3 DNA sequence: TGTGCCAGCAGCTCATACGACAAGGAGGGGCCCTCTAACACTGAAGCTTTCTTT.

The chain joins TRBV12-3 or TRBV12-4 to TRBJ2-3, with D possibly called TRBD1 or TRBD2 (5 bases each). V lost 1 base and J lost 1, with 15 bases in between. The CDR3 sequence is 17 residues long. The CDR3 reads CASSLGRQRGGTDTQYF. DNA for the CDR3: TGTGCCAGCAGTTTAGGCCGACAGAGGGGTGGCACAGATACGCAGTATTTT.

This clonotype was observed many times. The J gene is TRBJ2-5, the V gene TRBV29-1; D possibly corresponds to TRBD1 (5 bases). The CDR3 has 14 amino acids. CDR1 SQVTM and CDR2 ANQGSEA come from the germline V gene. V lost 1 base, J lost 5 bases, and 14 bases lay in between. The CDR3 DNA reads as TGCAGCGTTGAAGGTCTAGGGGCTGAGGAGACCCAGTACTTC. Its translation is CSVEGLGAEETQYF.

The J gene is TRBJ2-3, the V gene TRBV9; tentative D call: TRBD2 (6 bases). Germline lookup yields CDR1 SGDLS and CDR2 YYNGEE. This CDR3 has 15 residues. Trimming took off 4 bases at V and 0 bases at J, with 12 bases between the two ends. The CDR3 is CASSPIAASTDTQYF. The CDR3 region has the DNA TGTGCCAGCAGCCCGATAGCGGCTAGCACAGATACGCAGTATTTT.

The J gene is TRBJ2-3, the V gene TRBV27; TRBD2 matches 9 bases. The CDR3 contains 16 residues. The trim removed 2 bases at V and 6 bases at J, leaving 9 bases unmatched. Looked up from germline, CDR1 is MNHEY and CDR2 is SMNVEV (reference sequence). CDR3 loop: CASSLEPSGVGDTQYF. CDR3 coding DNA: TGTGCCAGCAGTTTAGAACCTAGCGGGGTCGGGGATACGCAGTATTTT.

This clonotype was counted ten times or more. The J gene is TRBJ1-5, the V gene TRBV12-3 or TRBV12-4; TRBD1 might be the D (6 bases). Trimming pared 3 bases from V and 1 base from J, leaving 16 bases between. The CDR3 has 17 residues. The CDR3 sequence is CASSFLYGTLSNQPQHF. CDR3 bases: TGTGCCAGCAGTTTTTTATACGGGACACTAAGCAATCAGCCCCAGCATTTT.

This clonotype has ten or more counts. The rearrangement joins TRBV23-1 to TRBJ2-7; D might be TRBD1 (6 bases). TRBV23-1 is given ORF status, its function remaining uncertain. Trimming stripped 6 bases from V and 4 bases from J, with 16 bases between. This CDR3 has 14 amino acids. The CDR3 sequence: CASSTGSEKYEQYF. The CDR3, as DNA: TGCGCCAGCAGCACAGGGTCGGAAAAGTACGAGCAGTACTTC.

This clonotype was detected ten times or more. The chain combines TRBV7-9 with TRBJ1-4; D gene ambiguous. Germline V lookup: CDR1 SEHNR, CDR2 FQNEAQ (reference sequence). CDR3 length: 15 residues. The V gene lost 0 bases and the J gene lost 6 bases, with 11 bases spanning the gap. In nucleotides, the CDR3 is TGTGCCAGCAGCTTAGCGGGCAGACCCGATGAAAAACTGTTTTTT. As protein: CASSLAGRPDEKLFF.

This clonotype was observed many times. V usage is TRBV5-5 and J usage is TRBJ1-5; TRBD1 aligns across 8 bases. Germline trimming cut 1 base from V and 8 bases from J; bases unmatched to any gene: 11. Germline V gene sequence: CDR1 SGHKS, CDR2 YYEKEE (reference sequence). This CDR3 has 16 residues. DNA for the CDR3: TGTGCCAGCAGCTTGAGCGCGGACAGGGTTCACGAGCCCCAGCATTTT. Residues: CASSLSADRVHEPQHF. Full variable domain (remainder filled in from reference TRBV5-5 and TRBJ1-5): DAGVTQSPTHLIKTRGQQVTLRCSPISGHKSVSWYQQVLGQGPQFIFQYYEKEERGRGNFPDRFSARQFPNYSSELNVNALLLGDSALYLCASSLSADRVHEPQHFGDGTRLSIL.

This clonotype was detected ten times or more. The CDR3 nucleotides are TGTGCCAGTAGTGTGGCTAGCGGGAACACCGGGGAGCTGTTTTTT. Translation: CASSVASGNTGELFF. The rearrangement links TRBV19 to TRBJ2-2; 7 bases match TRBD2. Germline values: CDR1 LNHDA, CDR2 SQIVND (reference sequence). The CDR3 is 15 residues long. V shed 5 bases, J shed 1 base, and the junction held 4 bases outside the gene matches. The variable domain in full, completed from reference TRBV19 and TRBJ2-2, reads DGGITQSPKYLFRKEGQNVTLSCEQNLNHDAMYWYRQDPGQGLRLIYYSQIVNDFQKGDIAEGYSVSREKKESFPLTVTSAQKNPTAFYLCASSVASGNTGELFFGEGSRLTVL.

This clonotype has at least ten counts. The rearrangement links TRBV27 to TRBJ2-7; 7 nucleotides agree with TRBD2. This CDR3 has 12 amino acids. CDR1 is MNHEY, CDR2 SMNVEV, per germline (reference sequence). Trimming took 7 bases from V and 5 from J; bases not matched to a gene: 5. CDR3 residues: CASKAGSHEQYF. As DNA, the CDR3 is TGTGCCAGCAAAGCGGGGTCCCACGAGCAGTACTTC.

With respect to this clonotype: A junction end diverges from the germline sequence, so it may reflect a read error. The chain recombines TRBV11-2 with TRBJ2-3; no reliable D call. Germline V gene data show CDR1 as SGHAT and CDR2 as FQNNGV. The CDR3 is made up of 13 amino acids. The CDR3 sequence: CVSSYVVTDTQYF. The CDR3 region has the DNA TGTGTCAGCAGCTACGTGGTCACAGATACGCAGTATTTT.